Listed here is a single TCR beta chain. In the source study's methods: How many nucleated cells were present was estimated from reference gene primer amplification. Using immunoSEQ multiplex PCR, the repertoire was profiled, and TCRdb retains in-frame clones only, with some absent. The DNA was the basis for D and trimming; V, J and clone size are from that table. The sample consists of approximately 94,000 clones, approximately 84% of them appearing once. The sample is drawn from a study of blood T cell repertoires in COVID-19. CDR1 and CDR2 (germline): MNHEY, SVGAGI. CDR3 length: 14 amino acids. Trimming left V 3 bases short and J 4 bases short, with 10 bases between.

The origin of this receptor is a human donor in a cohort sampled during active COVID-19. Sequencing input: peripheral blood. The V call is TRBV6-5, the J call TRBJ1-3, with D perhaps matching TRBD1 (6 bases). The CDR3 DNA sequence: TGTGCCAGCAGTTATGTGGACAGCGGAAACACCATATATTTT. Translating gives CASSYVDSGNTIYF.